This entry describes one T cell receptor beta chain. V dropped 0 bases and J dropped 4; count of bases not matched to a gene: 11. This CDR3 has 18 amino acids. The V gene's germline CDR1 is DFQATT and CDR2 SNEGSKA (reference sequence). The data were obtained in a study of blood T cells in healthy people across ages. Next came a second PCR, run for about 6 to 12 cycles, which used a sample-barcoded 5' primer along with a J-beta primer mix. TCRdb reprocessed the 5' RACE reads via MiXCR and lists one record per CDR3 protein. The sample has approximately 900,000 distinct CDR3 sequences; roughly 48% are singletons.

The TCR sequence derives from a man younger than 45 in good health. The V call is TRBV20-1, the J call TRBJ2-1; 11 nucleotides line up with TRBD2. The specimen was blood. The CDR3 sequence is CSARDPQASGGLYNEQFF. Written as DNA, the CDR3 is TGCAGTGCTAGAGATCCCCAGGCTAGCGGGGGGTTGTACAATGAGCAGTTCTTC.